The 9 T cell receptor beta chains listed next were all sequenced from one sample in a study of T cell repertoires in cytomegalovirus infection. TCRdb re-derived calls from the reads in MiXCR, one entry per CDR3 protein. The sample contains around 450,000 distinct CDR3 sequences, about 11% of which appear only once. Sequenced material: PBMCs. These receptors originate from a human donor in good health (CMV status not recorded). Some clones in this sample may be carry-over from other donors' samples.

This clonotype came up many times. The rearrangement uses TRBV10-3 and TRBJ2-4; D is possibly TRBD2 (6 bases). Trimming removed 6 bases at V and 7 bases at J, with 22 bases between. The CDR3 consists of 16 residues. Per germline, CDR1 ENHRY and CDR2 SYGVKD. The DNA of the CDR3 is TGTGCCATCAGCTCTGGGTCGTCCGCGGGGAGGAACATTCAGTACTTC. It specifies CAISSGSSAGRNIQYF.

The sample holds many counts of this clonotype. The chain has TRBV7-3 and TRBJ1-1; D is possibly TRBD1 (6 bases). Germline CDR1 and CDR2: SGHTA and FQGTGA. Trimming pared 3 bases from V and 0 bases from J, leaving 14 bases between. CDR3 size: 16 residues. As DNA, the CDR3 is TGTGCCAGCAGCTTGAGGGGGGACAACATGAACACTGAAGCTTTCTTT. Protein sequence: CASSLRGDNMNTEAFF.

The sample holds many counts of this clonotype. The V and J genes are TRBV20-1 and TRBJ2-1, with D possibly being TRBD1 or TRBD2 (5 bases each). The CDR3 contains 13 residues. Trimming shortened V by 5 bases and J by 4 bases, and 12 bases separated the two germline ends. Germline CDR1 and CDR2: DFQATT and SNEGSKA (reference sequence). The CDR3 loop reads CSAHPWGYNEQFF. Here the CDR3 DNA reads TGCAGTGCTCACCCATGGGGGTACAATGAGCAGTTCTTC.

This clonotype has more than one count but fewer than ten. The chain carries TRBV6-5 and TRBJ1-3; tentative D call: TRBD1 (5 bases). Trimming removed 6 bases from V and 4 bases from J, with 13 bases in between. The germline CDR1 and CDR2 sequences are MNHEY and SVGAGI. The CDR3 consists of 14 residues. CDR3 in amino acids: CASSEAGVGNTIYF. For the CDR3, the DNA is TGTGCCAGCAGCGAAGCGGGGGTCGGAAACACCATATATTTT.

This clonotype was found a few times. Mismatch with germline at one junction end may stem from a read error. The rearrangement links TRBV13 to TRBJ1-3, with D perhaps matching TRBD1 (6 bases). The CDR3 extends over 14 amino acids. Germline V gives CDR1 PRHDT, CDR2 FYEKMQ (reference sequence). CDR3 protein: CASSVGGPGNTIYF. The CDR3 coding sequence is TGTGCCAGCAGCGTAGGGGGGCCGGGAAACACCATATATTTT.

This clonotype was counted ten times or more. This chain links TRBV6-1 with TRBJ2-2; D is unclear. From germline, CDR1 is MNHNS and CDR2 SASEGT. Trimming removed 7 bases at V and 3 bases at J, with 12 bases between. This CDR3 region has 14 residues. The CDR3 protein is CASTHGVHTGELFF. The CDR3 DNA reads as TGTGCCAGCACCCATGGGGTCCACACCGGGGAGCTGTTTTTT.

This clonotype occurred a few times. The rearrangement links TRBV9 to TRBJ2-2, with TRBD2 as a possible D gene (6 bases). The V and J ends lost 3 bases and 2 bases respectively, with 20 bases between them. This CDR3 spans 18 amino acids. The germline V gene has CDR1 SGDLS and CDR2 YYNGEE. DNA of the CDR3: TGTGCCAGCAGCGCCCGCCGAGGCGGGATCCCTAACACCGGGGAGCTGTTTTTT. Encoded protein: CASSARRGGIPNTGELFF.

This clonotype was counted ten times or more. The rearrangement uses TRBV10-3 and TRBJ2-2; possibly TRBD1 or TRBD2 for D (5 bases each). CDR1 is ENHRY, CDR2 SYGVKD, per germline. V was pared by 8 bases and J by 0 bases, with 13 bases between. CDR3 length: 15 amino acids. The CDR3 region is CAISPQGPNTGELFF. CDR3 nucleotide sequence: TGTGCCATCTCCCCCCAGGGACCGAACACCGGGGAGCTGTTTTTT.

V gene TRBV29-1 combines with J gene TRBJ1-5; D is possibly TRBD1 (6 bases). The CDR3 spans 13 residues. CDR1 is SQVTM, CDR2 ANQGSEA, per germline. Trimming removed 5 bases from V and 3 bases from J, with 11 bases in between. CDR3: CSVMGTNNQPQHF. The CDR3 nucleotides are TGCAGCGTTATGGGGACAAACAATCAGCCCCAGCATTTT.